The 11 T cell receptor gamma chains below all came from one sample that was sequenced in a study of gamma-delta chains in newborns, infants, children. TCRdb reanalysed the reads via CATT. The repertoire has about 570 gamma-chain clones, 40% of them found once; the top ten carry roughly 30%. Sequencing input: blood. The receptors come from a child who was a newborn, infant or young child, either healthy, febrile or measles-vaccinated (not recorded which).

About this clone: TCRdb shows a much larger clone's protein in place of this DNA's translation, and the two differ at residue 5, likely through a read error; the protein shown is translated from the DNA. The gene calls are TRGV9 and TRGJP2. Germline CDR1 is GITISATS and CDR2 is ISYDGTV (reference sequence). The CDR3 is 16 amino acids. In nucleotides, the CDR3 is TGTGCCTTGTGGAAGGTGTATGGGGGTAGTGATTGGATCAAGACGTTT. Its protein product is CALWKVYGGSDWIKTF.

V gene TRGV9 was called; the J gene was not. CDR1 is GITISATS, CDR2 ISYDGTV, per germline (reference sequence). CDR3 length: 13 amino acids. The CDR3 DNA reads TGTGCCTTGTGGGAGGTCAATTATTATAAGAAACTATTT. Translation gives CALWEVNYYKKLF.

This clone appeared a few times. A junction boundary mismatches the germline segment, possibly from a read error. CDR3 amino acids: CALWEVEELGKQIKVF. CDR3 nucleotide sequence: TGTGCCTTGTGGGAGGTGGAGGAGTTGGGCAAACAAATCAAGGTATTT. V gene TRGV9 combines with J gene TRGJP. CDR3 size: 16 residues. CDR1 and CDR2 (germline): GITISATS, ISYDGTV (reference sequence).

A few counts support this clone. A single base separates this from a much larger clone, so it may be a read error. The J gene was recorded as TRGJ1 or TRGJ2; no V gene was called. The length of the CDR3 is 12 residues. The CDR3 DNA follows: TGTGCCACCTGTGACAATTATTATAAGAAACTCTTT. Translating it yields CATCDNYYKKLF.

By its share, this clone is large (0.1 to 1%). The J gene is TRGJP1, the V gene TRGV3. The CDR3 runs 15 residues. After removal of 0 bases from V and 3 bases from J, the junction contained 4 bases not matched to a gene. Germline V gene lookup returns CDR1 VTNTFY and CDR2 YDVSTARD (reference sequence). CDR3 DNA sequence: TGTGCCACCTGGGACAGGCAGGCCACTGGTTGGTTCAAGATATTT. Translation gives CATWDRQATGWFKIF.

This clone rates as large (0.1 to 1%). The V call is TRGV3, the J call TRGJP. Germline-derived CDR1 and CDR2 are VTNTFY and YDVSTARD (reference sequence). The V gene end was trimmed by 0 bases and the J gene end by 4 bases; junction bases not matched to a gene: 3. CDR3 length: 17 amino acids. DNA of the CDR3: TGTGCCACCTGGGACAGGCCTCAAGAGTTGGGCAAAAAAATCAAGGTATTT. Translation gives CATWDRPQELGKKIKVF.

Of note for this clone: A much larger clone lies a single base off, so this may be a read error. The sample carries other DNA sequences with the same CDR3. The CDR3 spells CALWEVLGKKIKVF. The CDR3 coding sequence is TGTGCCTTGTGGGAGGTGTTGGGCAAAAAAATCAAGGTATTC. The V segment is TRGV9, and no J call was made. CDR1 GITISATS and CDR2 ISYDGTV come from the germline V gene (reference sequence). The CDR3 loop spans 14 amino acids.

This clone turned up a few times. The V gene is TRGV2, but the J gene lacks a call. The CDR3 has 14 amino acids. The germline CDR1 and CDR2 sequences are EGSNGY and YDSYNSKV. The CDR3 DNA reads as TGTGCCACCTGGGACGGGCCGGGAAGATATAAAAAACTCTTT. Translation gives CATWDGPGRYKKLF.

This CDR3 is CATWGRHWIKTF. As DNA, the CDR3 is TGTGCCACCTGGGGCAGGCATTGGATCAAGACGTTT. Here the J gene is TRGJP2 and the V gene is not called. The CDR3 spans 12 residues.

Only a few counts were recorded for this clone. A far larger clone is off by one base, so a read error is likely. The rearrangement links TRGV8 to TRGJ1 or TRGJ2. TCRdb lists no J gene, so it was determined here by aligning the DNA to germline. Germline V gene sequence: CDR1 VENAVY, CDR2 YDSYNSRV. CDR3 length: 11 residues. The CDR3: CATWDYYKKLF. Here the CDR3 DNA reads TGTGCTACCTGGGATTATTATAAGAAACTCTTT.

Worth noting for this clone: A much larger clone lies a single base off, so this may be a read error. The gene calls are TRGV9 and TRGJP. As TCRdb names no J gene, one was assigned here on the basis of a DNA match to germline. Germline CDR1 and CDR2: GITISATS and ISYDGTV (reference sequence). Germline trimming cut 0 bases from V and 7 bases from J; bases unmatched to any gene: 6. There are 17 residues in the CDR3. As DNA, the CDR3 is TGTGCCTTGTGGGAGGTGAGACGGGAGTTGGGCAAAAAAATCAAGGTATTT. Its translation: CALWEVRRELGKKIKVF.